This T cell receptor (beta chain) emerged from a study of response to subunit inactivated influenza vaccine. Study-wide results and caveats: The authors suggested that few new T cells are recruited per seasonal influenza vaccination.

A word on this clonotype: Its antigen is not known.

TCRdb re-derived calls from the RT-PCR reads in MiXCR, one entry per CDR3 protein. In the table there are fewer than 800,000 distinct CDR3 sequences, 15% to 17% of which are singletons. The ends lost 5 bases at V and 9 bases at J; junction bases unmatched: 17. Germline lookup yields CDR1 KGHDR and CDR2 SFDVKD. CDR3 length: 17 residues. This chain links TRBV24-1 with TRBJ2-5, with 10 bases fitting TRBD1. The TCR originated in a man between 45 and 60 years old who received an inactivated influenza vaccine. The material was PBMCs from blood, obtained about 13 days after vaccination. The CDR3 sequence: CATSAPPGQGFEGAQYF. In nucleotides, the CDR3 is TGTGCCACCAGTGCCCCTCCGGGACAGGGGTTCGAAGGGGCCCAGTACTTC.